In its sample, the clone carrying this TCR beta chain was seen a few times. Its antigen is as yet unknown. Some clones are missing from TCRdb's copy, which holds only in-frame ones; the method was immunoSEQ multiplex PCR. The sample gives 400,000 to 500,000 clones, 88% of which show up once; less than 4% is in the top ten. This CDR3 spans 17 amino acids. Trimming removed 7 bases from V and 1 base from J, with 22 bases in between. This sample is part of a study of Ad26.COV2.S vaccination and SARS-CoV-2 variants. Study observations and caveats: Researchers cautioned that TCR breadth and depth analyses may have underestimated total T cell responses.

Treatment noted: roughly 20 received Ad26.COV2.S at low or high dose, single or two shots; roughly five received placebo; per-sample allocation not given. Sampling was done on day 63 after the first vaccine or placebo injection. This Boston cohort included adults aged 18-55 years. This receptor was identified in a person aged 18-60 years who received the Ad26.COV2.S COVID-19 vaccine or a placebo. This chain connects TRBV23-1 to TRBJ1-2, with D unresolved. Being an ORF, TRBV23-1 has a function that is uncertain. The specimen comprised peripheral blood, sampled in a trial of Ad26.COV2.S vaccine versus placebo. CDR3 region: CASTNISSGGFNYGYTF. CDR3 sequence (DNA): TGCGCCAGCACTAACATAAGTTCGGGTGGATTTAACTATGGCTACACCTTC.